One sample yielded the 3 T cell receptor beta chains listed below, sequenced in a study of blood T cell repertoires in COVID-19. TCRdb's copy holds only in-frame clones and misses some; the assay was immunoSEQ multiplex PCR. In the table there are hundreds of thousands of clones, 85% of which are singletons. The sample was PBMCs or T cells enriched from blood (not recorded which). The receptors stem from a woman between 50 and 59 years old who had recovered from COVID-19.

The chain has TRBV5-4 and TRBJ2-1; 11 bases align to TRBD2. Germline V gives CDR1 SGHNT, CDR2 YYREEE (reference sequence). The CDR3 has 15 amino acids. V lost 4 bases to trimming and J lost 6 bases; unmatched junction nucleotides: 6. The CDR3 DNA reads TGTGCCAGCAGCCTACCGGGACTAGCGGCCAATGAGCAGTTCTTC. This gives the protein CASSLPGLAANEQFF.

DNA of the CDR3: TGCGCCAGCAGTACCGGACAGCCCACGGGTGGCTACACCTTC. It specifies CASSTGQPTGGYTF. The chain combines TRBV10-2 with TRBJ1-2; D might be TRBD1 (6 bases). V dropped 5 bases and J dropped 7 bases, with 17 bases sitting between them. Germline assignment: CDR1 WSHSY and CDR2 SAAADI. The CDR3 runs to 14 residues.

The chain has TRBV23-1 and TRBJ1-5, with 11 bases aligning to TRBD1. TRBV23-1 is an ORF for which the function is uncertain. Unmatched junction bases numbered 6, after V lost 3 bases and J lost 2 bases. The CDR3 spans 17 residues. Here the CDR3 DNA reads TGCGCCAGCAGTCACCCGGGACAGGGGGTCGGCAATCAGCCCCAGCATTTT. This gives the protein CASSHPGQGVGNQPQHF.